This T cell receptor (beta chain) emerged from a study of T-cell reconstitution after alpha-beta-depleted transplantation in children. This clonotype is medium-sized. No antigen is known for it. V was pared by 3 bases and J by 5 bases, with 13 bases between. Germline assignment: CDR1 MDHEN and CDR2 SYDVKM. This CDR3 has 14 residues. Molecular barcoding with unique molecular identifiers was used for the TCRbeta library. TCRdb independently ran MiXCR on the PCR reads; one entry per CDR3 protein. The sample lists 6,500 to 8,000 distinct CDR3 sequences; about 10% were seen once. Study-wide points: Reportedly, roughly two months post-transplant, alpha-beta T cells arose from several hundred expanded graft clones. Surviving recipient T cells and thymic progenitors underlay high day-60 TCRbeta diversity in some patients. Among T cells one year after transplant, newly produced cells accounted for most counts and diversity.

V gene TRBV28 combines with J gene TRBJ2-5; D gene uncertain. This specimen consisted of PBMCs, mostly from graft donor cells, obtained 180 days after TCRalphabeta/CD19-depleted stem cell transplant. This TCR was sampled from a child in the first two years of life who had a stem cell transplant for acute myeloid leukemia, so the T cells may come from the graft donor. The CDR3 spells CASSFPGRRETQYF. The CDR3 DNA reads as TGTGCCAGCAGTTTCCCCGGAAGACGGGAGACCCAGTACTTC.